The clone carrying this T cell receptor beta chain has ten or more counts. Its antigen is unknown. A single record per CDR3 protein comes from TCRdb applying MiXCR to the 5' RACE reads. The sample consists of some 300,000 distinct CDR3 sequences, roughly an eighth of them appearing once. The V gene lost 7 bases and the J gene lost 2 bases, with 13 bases spanning the gap. Germline V gene lookup returns CDR1 SQVTM and CDR2 ANQGSEA. The CDR3 contains 13 residues. This record comes from a study of identical twins. General study points: In cord blood, abundant beta clonotypes had fewer insertions; memory showed no trend. Excess sharing by twins proved weaker in beta out-of-frame sequences. Within monozygotic twins, out-of-frame TCR alpha sharing was underestimated by the models.

This sample was shared with a second study, whose subject was yellow fever vaccine responses in identical twins.

The specimen was CD8+ T cells sorted from blood. The J gene is TRBJ2-3, the V gene TRBV29-1; D remains unclear. The clonotype originates from a woman aged 18-30 years in good health. This chain's CDR3 is CSAKTGDTDTQYF. The DNA of the CDR3 is TGCAGCGCGAAGACTGGGGACACAGATACGCAGTATTTT.